This TCR beta chain was recorded in a study of Graves' ophthalmopathy and Graves' hyperthyroidism. Across the study: Peripheral blood samples were taken at initial diagnosis, before any treatment.

CDR1 is DFQATT and CDR2 is SNEGSKA in the germline V gene (reference sequence). CDR3 length equals 12 residues. V dropped 1 base and J dropped 12 bases, with 16 bases sitting between them. There are many counts of this clonotype. The antigen is not known. Certain patients, namely those with other autoimmune diseases, uncontrolled infections, pregnancy or lactation, were excluded. RNA transcripts were the source from which TCR beta CDR3 regions were amplified. HTBI primers were used in a first-round RT-PCR, which preceded a second-round multiplex PCR. From the multiplex PCR reads, TCRdb called clonotypes with MiXCR, one entry per CDR3 protein. This table has 200,000 to 250,000 distinct CDR3 sequences, under 30% appearing once. Study results and caveats: Using 13 signatures, a model distinguished ophthalmopathy from stable hyperthyroidism, reaching around 90% sensitivity and approximately 84% specificity.

This receptor was taken from a man in his fifties or sixties with Graves' ophthalmopathy. Specimen: peripheral blood. The genes are TRBV20-1 and TRBJ2-7; D gene ambiguous. This chain's CDR3 is CSARADMDGRYF. For the CDR3, the DNA is TGCAGTGCTAGAGCAGACATGGACGGTCGGTACTTC.